The 26 T cell receptor beta chains listed next were all sequenced from one sample in a study of blood T cell repertoires in COVID-19. Clones were read by immunoSEQ multiplex PCR, and TCRdb kept only the in-frame ones, dropping some. Of roughly 130,000 clones listed, about 80% were seen once; the top ten hold roughly 3.6%. Sequenced input: peripheral blood. These receptors were obtained from a man between 60 and 75 years old with acute or convalescent COVID-19.

The genes are TRBV20-1 and TRBJ2-3; TRBD2 agrees at 8 bases. The V gene end was trimmed by 3 bases and the J gene end by 4 bases; junction bases not matched to a gene: 6. The CDR3 extends over 14 amino acids. Germline V gives CDR1 DFQATT, CDR2 SNEGSKA (reference sequence). The CDR3 spells CSASMTSAPDTQYF. The CDR3 DNA sequence: TGCAGTGCTAGTATGACTAGCGCACCAGATACGCAGTATTTT.

The table lists this clone with a count of one. The chain combines TRBV6-2 or TRBV6-3 with TRBJ1-2, with D unclear. The germline V and J ends were trimmed by 2 bases and 6 bases, with 13 bases remaining between them. This CDR3 is 14 amino acids long. Germline-derived CDR1 and CDR2 are MNHEY and SVGEGT. CDR3 bases: TGTGCCAGCAGTTACGGAGGCGGCCAGCATGGCTACACCTTC. As protein: CASSYGGGQHGYTF.

The chain joins TRBV7-9 to TRBJ1-4, with D unresolved. V was shortened by 3 bases and J by 13 bases, with 9 bases between the two germline ends. The CDR3 has 11 amino acids. Looked up from germline, CDR1 is SEHNR and CDR2 is FQNEAQ (reference sequence). The CDR3 sequence: CASSFRGRLFF. The DNA of the CDR3 is TGTGCCAGCAGCTTTAGAGGGCGACTGTTTTTT. The variable domain in full, with the rest retrieved from reference TRBV7-9 and TRBJ1-4, is DTGVSQNPRHKITKRGQNVTFRCDPISEHNRLYWYRQTLGQGPEFLTYFQNEAQLEKSRLLSDRFSAERPKGSFSTLEIQRTEQGDSAMYLCASSFRGRLFFGSGTQLSVL.

V gene TRBV5-1 combines with J gene TRBJ2-1; D ambiguous. Germline V gene lookup returns CDR1 SGHRS and CDR2 YFSETQ. Trimming pared 2 bases from V and 1 base from J, leaving 10 bases between. This CDR3 has 15 amino acids. In DNA form, the CDR3 reads TGCGCCAGCAGCTTATCACTCCAATCCTACAATGAGCAGTTCTTC. As protein: CASSLSLQSYNEQFF.

Remarks on this clone: The junction differs from germline at one of its ends, possibly a read error. This chain uses TRBV6-1 with TRBJ1-1; TRBD1 aligns across 8 bases. The CDR3 loop spans 14 amino acids. The germline V gene encodes CDR1 MNHNS and CDR2 SASEGT. Here the CDR3 DNA reads TGTGCCAGCACTGAAAGACAGGGGCTAACTGAAGCTTTCTTT. Amino acids: CASTERQGLTEAFF.

The chain employs TRBV18 and TRBJ2-7; 7 positions match TRBD2. The CDR3 covers 12 residues. Germline V lookup: CDR1 KGHSH, CDR2 LQKENI. Losses at the gene ends were 3 bases for V and 6 bases for J; bases not matched to a gene: 2. The CDR3, as DNA: TGTGCCAGCTCACCGGAGCGGGGCGAGCAGTACTTC. Protein product: CASSPERGEQYF.

The CDR3 region is CASSPSGEETQYF. The CDR3, as DNA: TGTGCCAGCAGCCCTAGCGGAGAAGAGACCCAGTACTTC. The chain uses TRBV7-3 and TRBJ2-5; 7 bases fit TRBD2. The CDR3 is 13 residues long. J was trimmed by 3 bases and V by 5 bases; bases with no gene match: 3. Germline-derived CDR1 and CDR2 are SGHTA and FQGTGA.

The genes are TRBV28 and TRBJ1-2; 10 positions match TRBD1. V was pared by 4 bases and J by 4 bases, with 6 bases of the junction left unmatched. This CDR3 region has 15 residues. The germline V gene encodes CDR1 MDHEN and CDR2 SYDVKM. CDR3 sequence (DNA): TGTGCCAGCAGTTCCCTAGGACAGGGGGGCTATGGCTACACCTTC. Amino acid sequence: CASSSLGQGGYGYTF.

The chain recombines TRBV24-1 with TRBJ2-2; 7 positions match TRBD1. The CDR3 totals 16 residues. The trim removed 4 bases at V and 0 bases at J, leaving 4 bases unmatched. Germline CDR1 reads KGHDR; CDR2 reads SFDVKD. The CDR3 loop reads CATSDLGGANTGELFF. The CDR3 DNA is TGTGCCACCAGTGACTTAGGGGGCGCGAACACCGGGGAGCTGTTTTTT.

The chain is built from TRBV30 and TRBJ2-7; TRBD1 matches at 9 bases. Germline V gives CDR1 GTSNPN, CDR2 SVGIG (reference sequence). The length of the CDR3 is 14 residues. Germline trimming cut 0 bases from V and 5 bases from J; bases unmatched to any gene: 5. CDR3 region: CAWSVLGTGNEQYF. CDR3 in DNA: TGTGCCTGGAGTGTACTTGGGACAGGGAACGAGCAGTACTTC. Full variable domain (outside the CDR3, taken from reference TRBV30 and TRBJ2-7): SQTIHQWPATLVQPVGSPLSLECTVEGTSNPNLYWYRQAAGRGLQLLFYSVGIGQISSEVPQNLSASRPQDRQFILSSKKLLLSDSGFYLCAWSVLGTGNEQYFGPGTRLTVT.

V and J are TRBV6-2 or TRBV6-3 and TRBJ1-1; D gene ambiguous. Germline CDR1 and CDR2: MNHEY and SVGEGT. V was pared by 4 bases and J by 2 bases, with 11 bases between. The length of the CDR3 is 14 residues. CDR3 amino acids: CASSWVGSNTEAFF. The CDR3 DNA reads TGTGCCAGCAGTTGGGTAGGGAGTAACACTGAAGCTTTCTTT.

The rearrangement links TRBV7-8 to TRBJ1-5; 9 bases agree with TRBD1. The V segment lost 4 bases and the J segment 5 bases; nucleotides outside the gene matches: 9. Germline CDR1 SGHVS, CDR2 FQNEAQ. There are 16 residues in the CDR3. The CDR3: CASSSGIGTGYQPQHF. The CDR3 DNA sequence: TGTGCCAGCAGCTCAGGAATAGGGACAGGGTATCAGCCCCAGCATTTT.

The chain is built from TRBV6-5 and TRBJ1-2; no definite D call. The CDR3 contains 15 residues. The germline CDR1 and CDR2 sequences are MNHEY and SVGAGI. Between the trimmed V and J ends, which lost 4 bases and 3 bases, there was a span of 15 bases. This CDR3 reads CASSSTAGRDYGYTF. DNA for the CDR3: TGTGCCAGCAGTTCCACCGCGGGCCGAGACTATGGCTACACCTTC.

This clone was seen a single time. The chain recombines TRBV4-3 with TRBJ2-7, with a weak D call TRBD2 (5 bases). Germline V gene lookup returns CDR1 LGHNA and CDR2 YSLEER. V lost 4 bases, J lost 2 bases, and 18 bases lay in between. There are 16 residues in the CDR3. CDR3 loop: CASSLSAGVDTYEQYF. DNA for the CDR3: TGCGCCAGCAGCCTCTCTGCGGGCGTTGATACCTACGAGCAGTACTTC.

CDR3 DNA: TGTGCCAGCGGAGCGGTAGCCACTAGAAACACCATATATTTT. Its protein product is CASGAVATRNTIYF. The gene calls are TRBV21-1 and TRBJ1-3. TRBV21-1 corresponds to a pseudogene. This CDR3 is 14 amino acids long.

CDR3 residues: CAWSARQGIQPQHF. As DNA, the CDR3 is TGTGCCTGGAGTGCCAGACAGGGGATTCAGCCCCAGCATTTT. The chain couples TRBV30 to TRBJ1-5; TRBD1 matches at 8 bases. The CDR3 runs 14 residues. Germline lookup yields CDR1 GTSNPN and CDR2 SVGIG (reference sequence). Trimming removed 1 base from V and 6 bases from J; junction bases left unmatched: 5.

The chain is built from TRBV27 and TRBJ1-3, with 8 bases lining up with TRBD1. Unmatched junction bases numbered 7, after V lost 2 bases and J lost 10 bases. The CDR3 runs 14 residues. Germline loops: CDR1 MNHEY, CDR2 SMNVEV (reference sequence). CDR3 loop: CASSLGQGAGTIYF. For the CDR3, the DNA is TGTGCCAGCAGTTTAGGTCAGGGGGCTGGAACCATATATTTT.

The chain links TRBV3-1 (or the pseudogene TRBV3-2) to TRBJ2-6, with D unresolved. The V gene lost 0 bases and the J gene lost 7 bases, with 13 bases spanning the gap. The CDR3 has 16 amino acids. The germline V gene has CDR1 LGHDT and CDR2 YNNKEL (reference sequence). The CDR3 region is CASSQERLSRANVLTF. CDR3 bases: TGTGCCAGCAGCCAAGAACGACTGTCGAGAGCCAACGTCCTGACTTTC.

The V call is TRBV29-1, the J call TRBJ1-1; unclear D gene. V lost 3 bases, J lost 11 bases, and 16 bases lay in between. CDR1 is SQVTM and CDR2 is ANQGSEA in the germline V gene. This CDR3 has 12 amino acids. CDR3 sequence: CSVDLDSFQAFF. In nucleotides, the CDR3 is TGCAGCGTTGACCTTGATAGCTTTCAGGCTTTCTTT.

A few counts support this clone. The chain has TRBV5-8 and TRBJ1-4; 8 bases agree with TRBD1. The CDR3 runs to 13 residues. V shed 6 bases and J 4 bases; nucleotides not matched to a gene: 2. The germline V gene has CDR1 SGHTS and CDR2 YDEGEE. The CDR3 nucleotides are TGTGCCAGCAAGGACAGGGATAATGAAAAACTGTTTTTT. Its protein product is CASKDRDNEKLFF.

V usage is TRBV7-3 and J usage is TRBJ2-2; unclear D gene. CDR3 length equals 12 residues. Germline V gives CDR1 SGHTA, CDR2 FQGTGA. Trimming cost V 3 bases and J 7 bases, with 6 bases left between them. This chain's CDR3 is CASSFEVGELFF. CDR3 sequence (DNA): TGTGCCAGCAGCTTTGAGGTCGGGGAGCTGTTTTTT.

CDR3 loop: CASSASGLTNTEAFF. CDR3 in DNA: TGTGCCAGCAGCGCTTCGGGACTCACGAACACTGAAGCTTTCTTT. This sequence joins TRBV5-5 and TRBJ1-1; D possibly corresponds to TRBD1 (5 bases). The ends were cut back, 4 bases at V and 1 base at J, with 14 bases in the middle. CDR3 size: 15 residues. Germline V gene data show CDR1 as SGHKS and CDR2 as YYEKEE (reference sequence).

This sequence joins TRBV27 and TRBJ2-7, with D perhaps TRBD2 (6 bases). V dropped 4 bases and J dropped 4 bases, with 11 bases sitting between them. The CDR3 loop spans 13 amino acids. Germline lookup yields CDR1 MNHEY and CDR2 SMNVEV (reference sequence). The DNA for the CDR3 is TGTGCCAGCAGTTGGGGGGTAACATACGAGCAGTACTTC. It encodes CASSWGVTYEQYF.

The CDR3 protein is CASSQGPGSYNSPLHF. The CDR3 DNA follows: TGCGCCAGCAGCCAAGGTCCGGGATCCTATAATTCACCCCTCCACTTT. The chain has TRBV4-3 and TRBJ1-6; D gene unclear. CDR3 length: 16 amino acids. V was pared by 1 base and J by 1 base, with 8 bases between. CDR1 and CDR2 from the germline V gene are LGHNA and YSLEER.

This chain uses TRBV5-6 with TRBJ2-3; D ambiguous. V lost 4 bases to trimming and J lost 4 bases, with 7 bases between them. The CDR3 has 12 amino acids. Germline loops: CDR1 SGHDT, CDR2 YYEEEE. The DNA for the CDR3 is TGTGCCAGCAGCGCACGGGCAGATACGCAGTATTTT. Protein product: CASSARADTQYF. The variable domain in full, with the rest retrieved from reference TRBV5-6 and TRBJ2-3, is DAGVTQSPTHLIKTRGQQVTLRCSPKSGHDTVSWYQQALGQGPQFIFQYYEEEERQRGNFPDRFSGHQFPNYSSELNVNALLLGDSALYLCASSARADTQYFGPGTRLTVL.

The rearrangement uses TRBV29-1 and TRBJ2-7; TRBD2 might be the D (6 bases). The V and J ends lost 5 bases and 5 bases respectively, with 19 bases between them. The CDR3 is 14 amino acids. Germline assignment: CDR1 SQVTM and CDR2 ANQGSEA. The CDR3 is CSVSVRETLNEQYF. The CDR3 DNA reads as TGCAGCGTTTCCGTCCGGGAGACTTTAAACGAGCAGTACTTC.